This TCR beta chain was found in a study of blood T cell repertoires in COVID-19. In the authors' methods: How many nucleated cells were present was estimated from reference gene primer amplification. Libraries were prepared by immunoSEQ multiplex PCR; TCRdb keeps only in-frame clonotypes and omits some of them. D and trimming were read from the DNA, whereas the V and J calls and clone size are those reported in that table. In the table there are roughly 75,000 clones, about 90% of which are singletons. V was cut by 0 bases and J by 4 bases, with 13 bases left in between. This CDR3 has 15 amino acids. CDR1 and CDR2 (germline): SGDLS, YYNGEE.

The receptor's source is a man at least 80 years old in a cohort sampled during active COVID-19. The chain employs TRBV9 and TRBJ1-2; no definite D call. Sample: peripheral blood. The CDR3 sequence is CASSVGEGRSYGYTF. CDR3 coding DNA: TGTGCCAGCAGCGTAGGGGAGGGAAGGAGCTATGGCTACACCTTC.